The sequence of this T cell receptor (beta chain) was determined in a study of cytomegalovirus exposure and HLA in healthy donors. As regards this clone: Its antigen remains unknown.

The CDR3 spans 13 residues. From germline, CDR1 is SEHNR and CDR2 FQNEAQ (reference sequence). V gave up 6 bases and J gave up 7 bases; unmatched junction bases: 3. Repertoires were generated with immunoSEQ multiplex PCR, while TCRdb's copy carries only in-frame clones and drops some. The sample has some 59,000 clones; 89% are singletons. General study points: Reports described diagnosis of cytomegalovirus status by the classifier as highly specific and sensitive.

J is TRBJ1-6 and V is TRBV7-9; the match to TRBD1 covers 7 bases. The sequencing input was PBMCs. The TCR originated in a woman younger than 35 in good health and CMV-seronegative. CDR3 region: CASRPGQNSPLHF. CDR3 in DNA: TGTGCCAGCAGACCGGGACAGAATTCACCCCTCCACTTT.